One sample yielded the 9 T cell receptor beta chains listed below, sequenced in a study of T cells in Graves' hyperthyroidism and ophthalmopathy. TCR beta CDR3 sequences were amplified from RNA transcripts. First-round RT-PCR with HTBI primers amplified the TCR CDR3 region. A single record per CDR3 protein comes from TCRdb applying MiXCR to the multiplex PCR reads. Of about 640,000 distinct CDR3 sequences listed, about a fifth are singletons. Source material: blood. The receptors were sampled from a man younger than 45 with Graves' ophthalmopathy.

In its sample, this clonotype was seen many times. This chain joins TRBV24-1 and TRBJ1-5; D remains ambiguous. The V gene's germline CDR1 is KGHDR and CDR2 SFDVKD. CDR3 length equals 13 residues. Trimming pared 7 bases from V and 3 bases from J, leaving 9 bases between. As DNA, the CDR3 is TGTGCCACCAGGGAACAGAACAATCAGCCCCAGCATTTT. It is translated as CATREQNNQPQHF.

This clonotype has only a few counts. The chain has TRBV28 and TRBJ2-2, with no clear D. Germline V CDR1 and CDR2: MDHEN, SYDVKM. This CDR3 is built from 12 residues. The V gene lost 10 bases and the J gene lost 5 bases, with 11 bases spanning the gap. CDR3 bases: TGTGCCATCCTGTTCCCGACCGGGGAGCTGTTTTTT. Its translation is CAILFPTGELFF.

On this clonotype itself: A read error is possible here, since a much larger clone lies one base away. V gene TRBV27 combines with J gene TRBJ2-1; tentatively, D is TRBD2 (6 bases). The CDR3 sequence is 16 residues long. Germline V gives CDR1 MNHEY, CDR2 SMNVEV (reference sequence). V lost 4 bases, J lost 4 bases, and 17 bases lay in between. The CDR3 nucleotides are TGTGCCAGCAGTTCTGTAACGGGAGTCACGTACAATGAGCAGTTCTTC. This gives the protein CASSSVTGVTYNEQFF.

This clonotype showed up just a few times. V gene TRBV7-2 combines with J gene TRBJ2-4, with 7 positions matching TRBD2. The V segment lost 2 bases and the J segment 0 bases; nucleotides outside the gene matches: 7. The CDR3 runs 17 residues. The germline V gene has CDR1 SGHTA and CDR2 FQGNSA. CDR3 coding DNA: TGTGCCAGCAGCTTAATTGGGCTAGCGGAAGCCAAAAACATTCAGTACTTC. Protein product: CASSLIGLAEAKNIQYF.

This clonotype was seen at least ten times. This sequence joins TRBV20-1 and TRBJ1-1, with D uncertain. This CDR3 comprises 11 residues. V was clipped by 8 bases and J by 6 bases, with 13 bases between them. The V gene's germline CDR1 is DFQATT and CDR2 SNEGSKA (reference sequence). The CDR3 sequence: CSTRGGAEAFF. CDR3 DNA: TGCAGTACTCGGGGAGGAGCTGAAGCTTTCTTT.

This clonotype appeared once. The chain employs TRBV20-1 and TRBJ2-2; 7 bases agree with TRBD1. Unmatched junction bases numbered 4, after V lost 1 base and J lost 5 bases. CDR1 and CDR2 from the germline V gene are DFQATT and SNEGSKA (reference sequence). The CDR3 sequence is 14 residues long. CDR3 DNA: TGCAGTGCTAGAGGACAGGGCCGGACCGGGGAGCTGTTTTTT. This gives the protein CSARGQGRTGELFF.

This clonotype showed up many times. This chain links TRBV12-3 or TRBV12-4 with TRBJ2-1; 7 nucleotides match TRBD2. The CDR3 contains 15 residues. Germline trimming cut 6 bases from V and 2 bases from J; bases unmatched to any gene: 7. Written as DNA, the CDR3 is TGTGCCAGCAGGACGAGCGGGGTTACCTACAATGAGCAGTTCTTC. It codes for CASRTSGVTYNEQFF.

This clonotype has more than one count but fewer than ten. The chain carries TRBV7-3 and TRBJ2-1; 7 nucleotides match TRBD1. Germline V gene lookup returns CDR1 SGHTA and CDR2 FQGTGA. The CDR3 is 16 amino acids. V gave up 4 bases and J gave up 7 bases; unmatched junction bases: 13. The CDR3 sequence is CASSSRGDRVSNEQFF. The CDR3 DNA sequence: TGTGCCAGCAGCTCTCGGGGAGACAGGGTTTCGAATGAGCAGTTCTTC. The whole variable domain, remainder taken from reference TRBV7-3 and TRBJ2-1, is GAGVSQTPSNKVTEKGKYVELRCDPISGHTALYWYRQSLGQGPEFLIYFQGTGAADDSGLPNDRFFAVRPEGSVSTLKIQRTERGDSAVYLCASSSRGDRVSNEQFFGPGTRLTVL.

This clonotype was seen only a few times. The chain has TRBV13 and TRBJ1-1, with D hard to call. V gave up 3 bases and J gave up 0 bases, with 8 bases separating them. Looked up from germline, CDR1 is PRHDT and CDR2 is FYEKMQ (reference sequence). The CDR3 sequence is 14 residues long. The CDR3 DNA follows: TGTGCCAGCAGCTTCGTCAGAGTGAACACTGAAGCTTTCTTT. It specifies CASSFVRVNTEAFF.